Given below is one TCR beta chain in context. Its recognized antigen is unknown. One base away there is no much larger clone; base qualities are not given. CDR1 and CDR2 are read off the germline V gene (reference sequence) as MNHEY and SMNVEV. The CDR3 starts with the cysteine, ends with the phenylalanine, and has 15 residues. Only CDR3 DNA is held: 45 bases, read in frame from base 1. The V and J ends are trimmed by 1 base and 4 bases, leaving 11 bases between them. The data derive from a study of shared clonotypes between healthy human individuals (dated by TCRdb to the early 2020s). For context, the study as a whole: The cohort comprised two women and three men aged 18 to 49 years. For each donor, three plates each were used for CD4 naive and CD4 memory, two plates were used for CD8 naive, and one plate was used for CD8 memory. Blood TCR repertoires of five healthy adults were deeply sequenced to estimate repertoire size and the extent of clonotype sharing between individuals. To increase sequencing depth and limit assay-specific biases, different laboratories used diverse techniques to prepare libraries and sequence TCR repertoires. Between about 0.85 and 9.5 billion PBMCs per donor were obtained by leukapheresis. The study at large found these results: Based on pairwise subsampling, the degree of clonotype sharing among donors was expected to be affected by sequencing depth. Because the study included only a small number of donors, the genetic and exposure-history diversity represented was limited. Compared with non-shared clonotypes, clonotypes shared by all four sorted-subset donors had higher generation probabilities. Sampling was limited to blood, and TCR repertoires in tissue likely differ from TCR repertoires in blood. Sharing across a few donors was observed for approximately 4.6% of naive CD4, under 4% of naive CD8, 2% to 2.5% of memory CD4, and over 0.3% of memory CD8 clonotypes. Larger estimated clonotype richness was generally found for naive subsets than for memory subsets. Rarefaction of sorted-subset datasets indicated incomplete sequencing despite the large sequencing depth.

TCR CDR3 regions were amplified from genomic DNA by multiplex PCR using the deep immunoSEQ assay. Genomic DNA extracted from each cell subset was distributed evenly over all wells of several immunoSEQ 96-well plates, and each plate served as one replicate. For sorted subsets, 200 to 250 ng of genomic DNA, equivalent to 25,000 to 35,000 T cell genomes, went into each replicate PCR. Purified libraries were measured with a Qubit 3.0 fluorometer, size-checked on a Bioanalyzer 2100, and measured again with the KAPA Library Quantification kit. Every immunoSEQ 96-well plate was sequenced on a dedicated single-read 150-cycle Illumina NextSeq 550 flow cell. In the authors' own workflow: The immunoSEQ output contained only junctional sequences without quality scores, so filtering could not match that applied to full-length reads. Sequences were annotated with PyIR, a Python wrapper for IgBLAST v1.9, using IMGT germline references to assign V/J genes and CDR3. Reads were removed for weak V/J assignments (E-value above 1e-6), missing CDR3, stop codons, out-of-frame junctions, or ambiguous translated residues. V3J clonotypes were defined by identical inferred V gene, J gene, and CDR3 amino acid sequence. To compute the percentage overlap between repertoires, the number of shared unique clonotypes was divided by the size of the smaller repertoire. Three approaches were used to assess repertoire richness: RTK rarefaction, the Chao1 estimator, and Recon v2.1 estimates of unobserved clonotypes. Generation probabilities for all TCRbeta clonotypes obtained by the gDNA method from a handful of donors were computed using OLGA. The immuneACCESS repertoire file appears here via TCRdb, limited to in-frame rearrangements. These files lack a portion of the clones; in checked studies, under half of the deficit traces to unresolved V genes, and the cause of the others is not known. The V and J calls and the clone size are those of that table, but D and trimming were determined from the DNA. The sample table lists about 580,000 clones, nearly 98% of them with a count of one. Around 0.3% of the sample comes from the top ten.

CD8 naive samples consisted of CD45RO-negative cells that were positively selected for CCR7, yielding a CD45RA+CCR7+ population without TemRA cells. Donors were healthy HIV-negative adults with no recently reported acute infections or vaccinations. Every donor was a Caucasian adult living in Nashville, Tennessee, USA. After blood collection by leukapheresis, PBMCs were isolated using Ficoll-Histopaque density gradient centrifugation and then cryopreserved in the vapor phase of liquid nitrogen. Analytical flow cytometry was used to check the purity and quantity of every magnetically sorted T cell population. Each sorted fraction had its genomic DNA isolated and then quantified by UV absorbance on a Nanodrop 2000c.

The chain is assembled from TRBV27 and TRBJ1-5, and TRBD1 may be the D gene, going by 6 matching bases. Sequencing was performed on naive CD8+ T cells sorted from blood. The meaning of the sample's cell subset or site label: CD45RA+CCR7+. The receptor's source is a man aged 25-40 years in good health. The base sequence is TGTGCCAGCAGTTTATTGGGGGGCCAGAATCAGCCCCAGCATTTT. This yields the protein CASSLLGGQNQPQHF.